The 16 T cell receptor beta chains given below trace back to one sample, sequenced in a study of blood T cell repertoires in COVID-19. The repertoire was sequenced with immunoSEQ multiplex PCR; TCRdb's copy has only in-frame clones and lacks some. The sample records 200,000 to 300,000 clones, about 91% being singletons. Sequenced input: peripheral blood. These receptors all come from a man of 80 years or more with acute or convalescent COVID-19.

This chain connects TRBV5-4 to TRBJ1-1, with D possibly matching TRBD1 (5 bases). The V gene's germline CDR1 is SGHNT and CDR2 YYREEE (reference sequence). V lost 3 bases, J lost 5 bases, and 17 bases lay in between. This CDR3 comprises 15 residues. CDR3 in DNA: TGTGCCAGCAGCTACCCCGGGACGGGGGGGACTGAAGCTTTCTTT. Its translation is CASSYPGTGGTEAFF.

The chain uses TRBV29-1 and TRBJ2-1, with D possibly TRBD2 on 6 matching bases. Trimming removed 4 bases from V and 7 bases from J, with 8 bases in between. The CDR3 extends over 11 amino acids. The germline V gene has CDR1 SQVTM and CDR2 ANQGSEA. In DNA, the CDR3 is TGCAGCGTTGTTGGACTAAATGAGCAGTTCTTC. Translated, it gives CSVVGLNEQFF.

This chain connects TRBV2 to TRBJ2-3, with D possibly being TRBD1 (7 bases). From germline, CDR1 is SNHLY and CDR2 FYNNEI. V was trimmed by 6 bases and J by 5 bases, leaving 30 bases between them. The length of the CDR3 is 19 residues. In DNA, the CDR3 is TGTGCCAGCAGGGGCCCCATTCCGCCGGACAGGAGGGTTGGAGATACGCAGTATTTT. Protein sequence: CASRGPIPPDRRVGDTQYF.

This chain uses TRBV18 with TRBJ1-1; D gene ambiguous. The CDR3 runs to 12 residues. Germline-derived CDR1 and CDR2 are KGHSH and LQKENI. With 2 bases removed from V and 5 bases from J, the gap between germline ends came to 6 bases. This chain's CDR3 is CASSPAGTEAFF. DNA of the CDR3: TGTGCCAGCTCACCAGCGGGTACTGAAGCTTTCTTT.

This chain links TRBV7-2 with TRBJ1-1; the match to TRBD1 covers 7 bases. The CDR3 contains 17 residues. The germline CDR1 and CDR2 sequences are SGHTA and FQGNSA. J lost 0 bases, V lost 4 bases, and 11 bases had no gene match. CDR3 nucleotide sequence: TGTGCCAGCAGCTCAGGGGGACGCAGAGCTCTGAACACTGAAGCTTTCTTT. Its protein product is CASSSGGRRALNTEAFF.

In DNA, the CDR3 is TGTGCCAGCACCCCGACAGGGAACTATGGCTACACCTTC. Its protein is CASTPTGNYGYTF. V gene TRBV28 combines with J gene TRBJ1-2, with TRBD1 identical over 7 bases. With V trimmed by 7 bases and J by 2 bases, 4 bases remained unmatched. CDR1 and CDR2 from the germline V gene are MDHEN and SYDVKM. This CDR3 contains 13 residues.

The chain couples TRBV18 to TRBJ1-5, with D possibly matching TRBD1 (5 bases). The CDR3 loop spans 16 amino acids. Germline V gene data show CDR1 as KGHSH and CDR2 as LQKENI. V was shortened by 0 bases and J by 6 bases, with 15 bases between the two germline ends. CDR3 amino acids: CASSPPGGFGGQPQHF. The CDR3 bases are TGTGCCAGCTCACCACCCGGGGGATTCGGTGGTCAGCCCCAGCATTTT.

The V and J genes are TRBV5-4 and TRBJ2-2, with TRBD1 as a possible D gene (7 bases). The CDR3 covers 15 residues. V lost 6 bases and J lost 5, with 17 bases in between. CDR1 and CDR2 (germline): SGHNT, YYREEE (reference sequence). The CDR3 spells CASNTWRGQTGELFF. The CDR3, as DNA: TGTGCCAGCAACACCTGGCGGGGACAGACCGGGGAGCTGTTTTTT. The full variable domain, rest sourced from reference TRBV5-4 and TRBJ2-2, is ETGVTQSPTHLIKTRGQQVTLRCSSQSGHNTVSWYQQALGQGPQFIFQYYREEENGRGNFPPRFSGLQFPNYSSELNVNALELDDSALYLCASNTWRGQTGELFFGEGSRLTVL.

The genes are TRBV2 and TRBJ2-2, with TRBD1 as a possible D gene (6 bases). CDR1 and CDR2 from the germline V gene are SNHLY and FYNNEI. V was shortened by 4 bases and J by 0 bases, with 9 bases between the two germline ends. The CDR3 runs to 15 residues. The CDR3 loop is CASSGGHTNTGELFF. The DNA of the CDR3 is TGTGCCAGCAGTGGGGGACATACGAACACCGGGGAGCTGTTTTTT. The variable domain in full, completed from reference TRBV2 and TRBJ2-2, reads EPEVTQTPSHQVTQMGQEVILRCVPISNHLYFYWYRQILGQKVEFLVSFYNNEISEKSEIFDDQFSVERPDGSNFTLKIRSTKLEDSAMYFCASSGGHTNTGELFFGEGSRLTVL.

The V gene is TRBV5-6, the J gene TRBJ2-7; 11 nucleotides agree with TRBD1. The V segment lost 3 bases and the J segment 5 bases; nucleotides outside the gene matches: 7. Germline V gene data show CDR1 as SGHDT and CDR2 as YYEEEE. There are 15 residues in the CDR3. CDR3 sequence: CASSYLSDRGHEQYF. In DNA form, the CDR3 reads TGTGCCAGCAGCTACCTATCGGACAGGGGGCACGAGCAGTACTTC.

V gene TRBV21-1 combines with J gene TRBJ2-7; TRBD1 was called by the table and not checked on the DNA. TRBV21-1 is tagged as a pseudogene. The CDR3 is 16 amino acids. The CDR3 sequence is CASSKAGQGVSYEQYF. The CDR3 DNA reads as TGTGCCAGCAGCAAAGCCGGACAGGGGGTCTCCTACGAGCAGTACTTC.

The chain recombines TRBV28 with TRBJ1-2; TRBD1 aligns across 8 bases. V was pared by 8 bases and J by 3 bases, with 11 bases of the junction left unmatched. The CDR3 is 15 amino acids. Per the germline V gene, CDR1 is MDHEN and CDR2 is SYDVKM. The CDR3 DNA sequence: TGTGCCAGCGGGAATCGGCCAGGGGGCTACTATGGCTACACCTTC. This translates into CASGNRPGGYYGYTF.

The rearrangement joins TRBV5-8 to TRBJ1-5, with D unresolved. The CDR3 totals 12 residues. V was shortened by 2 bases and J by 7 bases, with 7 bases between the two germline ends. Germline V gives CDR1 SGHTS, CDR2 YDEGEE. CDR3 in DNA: TGTGCCAGCAGCTTAGAACGGCAGCCCCAGCATTTT. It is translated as CASSLERQPQHF.

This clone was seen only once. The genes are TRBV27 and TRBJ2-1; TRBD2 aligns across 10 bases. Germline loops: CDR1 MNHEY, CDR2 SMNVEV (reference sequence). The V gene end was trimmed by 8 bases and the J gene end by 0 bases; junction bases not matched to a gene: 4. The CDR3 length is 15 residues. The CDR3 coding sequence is TGTGCCAGCCACCCTAGCGGGAGCTCCTACAATGAGCAGTTCTTC. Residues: CASHPSGSSYNEQFF.

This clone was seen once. The CDR3, as DNA: TGTGCCAGCAGCTTACTAGCGGGAGGGCCGGCCGGGGAGCTGTTTTTT. This sequence encodes CASSLLAGGPAGELFF. The chain combines TRBV7-6 with TRBJ2-2; 12 nucleotides agree with TRBD2. The CDR3 is made up of 16 amino acids. V was clipped by 2 bases and J by 6 bases; unmatched bases: 4. The germline gives CDR1 SGHVS, CDR2 FNYEAQ.

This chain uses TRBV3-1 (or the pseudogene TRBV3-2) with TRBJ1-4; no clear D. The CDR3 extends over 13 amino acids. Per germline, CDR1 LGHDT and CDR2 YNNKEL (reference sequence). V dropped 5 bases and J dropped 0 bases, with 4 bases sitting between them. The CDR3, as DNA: TGTGCCAGCAGCTATGCAACTAATGAAAAACTGTTTTTT. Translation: CASSYATNEKLFF.